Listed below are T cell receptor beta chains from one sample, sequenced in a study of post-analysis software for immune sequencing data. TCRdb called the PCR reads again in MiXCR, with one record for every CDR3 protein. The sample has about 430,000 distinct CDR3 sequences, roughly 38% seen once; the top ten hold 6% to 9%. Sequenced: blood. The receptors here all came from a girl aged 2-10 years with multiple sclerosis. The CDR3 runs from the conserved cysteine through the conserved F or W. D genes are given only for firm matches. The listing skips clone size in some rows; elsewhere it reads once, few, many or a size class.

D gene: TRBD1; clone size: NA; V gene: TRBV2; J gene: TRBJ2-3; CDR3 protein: CASSERGPIDTQYF; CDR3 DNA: TGTGCCAGCAGTGAGAGGGGGCCAATTGATACGCAGTATTTT
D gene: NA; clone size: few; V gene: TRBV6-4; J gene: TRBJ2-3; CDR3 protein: CASSDSNSPSAQYF; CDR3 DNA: TGTGCCAGCAGTGACTCAAACAGCCCTTCGGCGCAGTATTTT
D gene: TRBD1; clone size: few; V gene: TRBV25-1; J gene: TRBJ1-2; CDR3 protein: CASSDRGDYGYTF; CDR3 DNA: TGTGCCAGCAGTGACAGGGGGGACTATGGCTACACCTTC
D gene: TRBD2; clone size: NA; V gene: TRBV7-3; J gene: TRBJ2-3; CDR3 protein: CASSVQAAGDTQYF; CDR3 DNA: TGTGCCAGCAGCGTACAGGCAGCGGGGGATACGCAGTATTTT
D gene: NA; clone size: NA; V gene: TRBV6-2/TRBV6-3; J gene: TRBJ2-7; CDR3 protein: CASILTVAGEQYF; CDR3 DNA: TGTGCCAGCATTCTTACGGTCGCGGGCGAGCAGTACTTC
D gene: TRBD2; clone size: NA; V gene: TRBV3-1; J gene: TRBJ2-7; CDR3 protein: CASSQEASGTYEQYF; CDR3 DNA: TGTGCCAGCAGCCAAGAGGCTAGCGGGACCTACGAGCAGTACTTC
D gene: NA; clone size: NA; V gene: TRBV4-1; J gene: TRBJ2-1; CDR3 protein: CASSQDRSGYYNEQFF; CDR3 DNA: TGCGCCAGCAGCCAAGATCGCAGCGGTTACTACAATGAGCAGTTCTTC
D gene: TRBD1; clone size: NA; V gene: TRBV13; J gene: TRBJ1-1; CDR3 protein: CASSRGQGATEAFF; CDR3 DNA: TGTGCCAGCAGCCGAGGACAGGGGGCTACTGAAGCTTTCTTT
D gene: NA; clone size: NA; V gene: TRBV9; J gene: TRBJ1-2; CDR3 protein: CASSVVPQDYGYTF; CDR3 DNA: TGTGCCAGCAGCGTAGTGCCCCAGGACTATGGCTACACCTTC
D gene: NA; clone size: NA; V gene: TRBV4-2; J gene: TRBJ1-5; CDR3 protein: CASSQEPRGAQHF; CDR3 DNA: TGTGCCAGCAGCCAAGAACCGAGGGGAGCCCAGCATTTT
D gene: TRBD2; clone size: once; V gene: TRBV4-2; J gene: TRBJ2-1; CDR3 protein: CASDSSGSPYNEQFF; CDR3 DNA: TGTGCCAGCGATTCTAGCGGGAGCCCCTACAATGAGCAGTTCTTC
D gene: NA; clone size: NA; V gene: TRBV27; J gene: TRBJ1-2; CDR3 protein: CASSLQSQNYGYTF; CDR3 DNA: TGTGCCAGCAGTTTACAGTCACAAAACTATGGCTACACCTTC
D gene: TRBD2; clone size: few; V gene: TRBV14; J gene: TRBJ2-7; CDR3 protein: CASSLSGLADYEQYF; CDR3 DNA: TGTGCCAGCAGTCTGTCCGGACTAGCGGATTACGAGCAGTACTTC
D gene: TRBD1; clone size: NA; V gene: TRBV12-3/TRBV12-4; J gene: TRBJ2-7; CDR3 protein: CASTVWAGGYEQYF; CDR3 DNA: TGTGCCAGCACAGTCTGGGCAGGGGGCTACGAGCAGTACTTC
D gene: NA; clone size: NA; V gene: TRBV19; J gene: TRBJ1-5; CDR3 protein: CASSPERVNQPQHF; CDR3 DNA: TGTGCCAGTAGTCCCGAGAGGGTTAATCAGCCCCAGCATTTT
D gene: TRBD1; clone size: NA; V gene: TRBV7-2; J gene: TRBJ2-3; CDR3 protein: CASRQGALSSDTQYF; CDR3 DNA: TGTGCCAGCAGGCAGGGGGCTCTTAGCTCAGATACGCAGTATTTT
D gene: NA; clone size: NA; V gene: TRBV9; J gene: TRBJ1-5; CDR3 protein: CASSVGEAQPQHF; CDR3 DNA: TGTGCCAGCAGCGTAGGTGAAGCCCAGCCCCAGCATTTT
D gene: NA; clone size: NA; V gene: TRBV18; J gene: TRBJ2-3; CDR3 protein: CASSRAGSSDTQYF; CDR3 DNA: TGTGCCAGCTCACGGGCAGGGTCTTCAGATACGCAGTATTTT
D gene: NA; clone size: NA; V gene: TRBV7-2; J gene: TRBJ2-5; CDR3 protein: CASSFLGLGTPETQYF; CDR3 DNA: TGTGCCAGCAGCTTCTTAGGGCTCGGGACTCCGGAGACCCAGTACTTC
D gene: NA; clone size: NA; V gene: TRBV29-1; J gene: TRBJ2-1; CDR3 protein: CSVRTDSYNEQFF; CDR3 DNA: TGCAGCGTTAGGACAGACTCCTACAATGAGCAGTTCTTC
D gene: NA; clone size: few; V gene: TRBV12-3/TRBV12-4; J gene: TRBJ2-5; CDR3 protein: CASRAPYQETQYF; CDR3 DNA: TGTGCCAGCCGTGCGCCCTACCAAGAGACCCAGTACTTC
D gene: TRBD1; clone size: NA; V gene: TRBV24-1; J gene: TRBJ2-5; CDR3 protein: CATSEAGTGYQETQYF; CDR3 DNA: TGTGCCACCAGTGAAGCCGGGACAGGGTACCAAGAGACCCAGTACTTC
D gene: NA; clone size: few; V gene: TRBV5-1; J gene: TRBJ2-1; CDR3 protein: CASSFWNNEQFF; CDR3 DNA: TGCGCCAGCAGCTTTTGGAACAATGAGCAGTTCTTC
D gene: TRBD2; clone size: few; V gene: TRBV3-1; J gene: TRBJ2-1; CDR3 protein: CASSHKRGIQTLEQFF; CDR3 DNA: TGTGCCAGCAGTCATAAGCGGGGCATACAGACACTTGAGCAGTTCTTC
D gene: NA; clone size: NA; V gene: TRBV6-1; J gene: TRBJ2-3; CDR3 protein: CASSERSTDTQYF; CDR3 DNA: TGTGCCAGCAGTGAAAGGTCCACAGATACGCAGTATTTT
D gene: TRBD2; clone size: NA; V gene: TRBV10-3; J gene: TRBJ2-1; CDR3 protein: CAISEGASGKNEQFF; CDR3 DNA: TGTGCCATCAGTGAGGGGGCTAGCGGGAAAAATGAGCAGTTCTTC
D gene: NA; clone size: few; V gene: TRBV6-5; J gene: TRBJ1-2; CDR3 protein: CASSYSRTGYGYTF; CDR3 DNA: TGTGCCAGCAGTTACTCGCGTACAGGCTATGGCTACACCTTC
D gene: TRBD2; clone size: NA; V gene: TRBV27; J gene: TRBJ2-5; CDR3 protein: CASSSTIGGGQETQYF; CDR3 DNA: TGTGCCAGCAGTTCCACCATCGGCGGGGGACAAGAGACCCAGTACTTC
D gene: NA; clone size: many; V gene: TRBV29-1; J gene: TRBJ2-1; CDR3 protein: CSVGGDSTNEQFF; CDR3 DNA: TGCAGCGTGGGGGGGGACAGTACCAATGAGCAGTTCTTC
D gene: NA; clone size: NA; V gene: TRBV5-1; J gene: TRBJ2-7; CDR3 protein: CASQLASGPSYEQYF; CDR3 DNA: TGCGCCAGCCAGCTTGCGTCAGGGCCATCTTACGAGCAGTACTTC
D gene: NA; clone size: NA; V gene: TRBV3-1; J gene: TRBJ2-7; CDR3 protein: CASSQVTWSSYEQYF; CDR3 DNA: TGTGCCAGCAGCCAAGTAACATGGAGCTCCTACGAGCAGTACTTC
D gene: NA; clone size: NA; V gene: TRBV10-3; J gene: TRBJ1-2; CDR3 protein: CAISGNSGGYTF; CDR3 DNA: TGTGCCATCAGTGGAAACAGCGGCGGCTACACCTTC
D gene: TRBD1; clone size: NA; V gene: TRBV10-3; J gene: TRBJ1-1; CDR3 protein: CAISAGTGGYTEAFF; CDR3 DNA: TGTGCCATCAGCGCCGGGACAGGAGGATACACTGAAGCTTTCTTT
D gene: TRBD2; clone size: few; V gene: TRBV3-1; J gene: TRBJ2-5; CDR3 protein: CASSLRLAGEGEQYF; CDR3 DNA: TGTGCCAGCAGCCTCCGACTAGCGGGAGAGGGGGAGCAGTACTTC
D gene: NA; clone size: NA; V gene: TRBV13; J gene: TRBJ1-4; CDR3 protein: CASSLSREKLFF; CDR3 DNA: TGTGCCAGCAGCTTATCTAGGGAAAAACTGTTTTTT
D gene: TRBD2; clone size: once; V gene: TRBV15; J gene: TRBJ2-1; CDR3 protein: CATSRRAGGTYEQFF; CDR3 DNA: TGTGCCACCAGCAGACGAGCGGGAGGGACCTATGAGCAGTTCTTC
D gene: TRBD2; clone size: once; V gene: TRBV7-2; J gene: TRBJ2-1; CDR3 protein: CASSRTSGNAYNEQFF; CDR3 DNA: TGTGCCAGCAGCAGGACTAGCGGGAATGCCTACAATGAGCAGTTCTTC
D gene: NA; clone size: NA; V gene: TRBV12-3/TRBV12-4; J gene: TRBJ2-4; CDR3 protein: CASTSRGGWSPAKNIQCF; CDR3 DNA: TGTGCCAGCACCTCACGAGGGGGGTGGAGTCCAGCCAAAAACATTCAGTGCTTC
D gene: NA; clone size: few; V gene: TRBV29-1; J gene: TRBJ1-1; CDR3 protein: CSVEIPKRNTEAFF; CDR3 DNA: TGCAGCGTTGAAATCCCGAAACGGAACACTGAAGCTTTCTTT
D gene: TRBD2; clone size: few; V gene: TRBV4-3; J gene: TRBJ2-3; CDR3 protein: CASSLGPSGSRTDTQYF; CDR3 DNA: TGCGCCAGCAGCCTAGGGCCGAGCGGGAGTCGAACAGATACGCAGTATTTT
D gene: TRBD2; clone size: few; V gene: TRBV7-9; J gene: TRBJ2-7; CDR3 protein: CASSLVGGSPTYEQYF; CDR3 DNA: TGTGCCAGCAGCTTAGTCGGCGGGAGTCCCACCTACGAGCAGTACTTC
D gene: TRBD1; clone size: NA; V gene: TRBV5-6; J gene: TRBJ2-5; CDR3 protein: CASSPLTGVAETQYF; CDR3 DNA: TGTGCCAGCAGTCCACTCACAGGGGTTGCAGAGACCCAGTACTTC
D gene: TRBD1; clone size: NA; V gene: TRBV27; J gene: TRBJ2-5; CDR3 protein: CVSSRWDREGTQYF; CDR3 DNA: TGTGTCAGCAGTAGATGGGACAGGGAGGGGACCCAGTACTTC
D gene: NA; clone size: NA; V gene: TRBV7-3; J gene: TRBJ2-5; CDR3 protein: CASSLRWVGQYF; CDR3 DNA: TGTGCCAGCAGCTTACGTTGGGTAGGGCAGTACTTC
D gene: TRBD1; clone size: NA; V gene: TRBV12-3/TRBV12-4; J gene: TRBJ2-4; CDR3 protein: CASSPQGAGKNIQYF; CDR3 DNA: TGTGCCAGCAGTCCTCAGGGGGCTGGCAAAAACATTCAGTACTTC
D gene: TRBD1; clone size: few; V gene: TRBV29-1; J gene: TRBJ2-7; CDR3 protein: CSVVPWDSSEQYF; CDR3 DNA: TGCAGCGTGGTGCCATGGGACAGTTCCGAGCAGTACTTC
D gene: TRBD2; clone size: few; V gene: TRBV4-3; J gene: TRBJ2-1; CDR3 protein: CASNQREGLDNEQFF; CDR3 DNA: TGCGCCAGCAATCAGCGGGAGGGCCTTGACAATGAGCAGTTCTTC
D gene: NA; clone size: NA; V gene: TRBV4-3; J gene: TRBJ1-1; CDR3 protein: CASSQDEREAFF; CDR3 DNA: TGCGCCAGCAGCCAAGATGAAAGAGAGGCTTTCTTT
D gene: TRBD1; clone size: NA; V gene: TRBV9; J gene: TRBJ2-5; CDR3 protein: CASSDPGTGVDEQYF; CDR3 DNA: TGTGCCAGCAGCGACCCCGGGACAGGGGTGGATGAGCAGTACTTC
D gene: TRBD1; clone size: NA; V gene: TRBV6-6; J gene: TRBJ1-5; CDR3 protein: CASSYGQGGYSNQPQHF; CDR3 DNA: TGTGCCAGCAGTTACGGACAGGGGGGGTATAGCAATCAGCCCCAGCATTTT
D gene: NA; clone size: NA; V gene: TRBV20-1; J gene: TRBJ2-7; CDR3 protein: CSARGRGRVRAYEQYF; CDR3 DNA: TGCAGTGCTAGAGGACGGGGGCGGGTACGGGCCTACGAGCAGTACTTC
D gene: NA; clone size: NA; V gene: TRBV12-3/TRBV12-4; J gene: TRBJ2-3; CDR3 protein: CASRVLAVHTDTQYF; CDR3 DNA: TGTGCCAGCAGGGTCTTAGCGGTTCACACAGATACGCAGTATTTT